These T cell receptor beta chains were read from a single sample in a study of T cell repertoires in cytomegalovirus infection. TCRdb redid the calling of the reads with MiXCR, one entry per CDR3 protein. The data show roughly 860,000 distinct CDR3 sequences, 30% to 35% seen once. These receptors lack a known antigen. Here the sequenced sample was cultured CD8+ T cells from PBMCs, taken from culture after CMV antigen stimulation. These receptors were collected from a human donor in good health (CMV status not recorded). Some clones in this sample may be carry-over from other donors' samples. Both conserved end residues are part of each CDR3. The D gene is left open where the match is weak. Clone size, where shown, is once, few, many, or a class for clones that have expanded.

j_call clone_size v_call d_call cdr3_aa cdr3_nt
TRBJ1-6 NA TRBV9 NA CASSVGGAASYNSPLHF TGTGCCAGCAGCGTAGGTGGGGCGGCTAGCTATAATTCACCCCTCCACTTT
TRBJ2-1 few TRBV27 NA CASSLFRALDEQFF TGTGCCAGCAGTTTATTTCGAGCGTTGGATGAGCAGTTCTTC
TRBJ2-1 few TRBV12-3/TRBV12-4 NA CASSFAEQFF TGTGCCAGCAGTTTTGCCGAGCAGTTCTTC
TRBJ2-7 few TRBV7-9 TRBD1 CASRPPGGYEQYF TGTGCCAGCAGGCCGCCAGGGGGCTACGAGCAGTACTTC
TRBJ2-3 NA TRBV11-3 TRBD2 CASSSGLAFPDTQYF TGTGCCAGCAGCTCCGGACTAGCTTTCCCAGATACGCAGTATTTT
TRBJ2-1 NA TRBV15 NA CATSIGPPEGNEQFF TGTGCCACCAGCATCGGACCGCCGGAAGGAAATGAGCAGTTCTTC
TRBJ1-1 NA TRBV14 NA CASSPYRDAEAFF TGTGCCAGCAGCCCCTACAGGGATGCTGAAGCTTTCTTT
TRBJ1-5 once TRBV4-3 NA CASSQGVGASNQPQHF TGCGCCAGCAGCCAAGGGGTCGGAGCGAGCAATCAGCCCCAGCATTTT
TRBJ1-3 many TRBV7-6 NA CASTSSSGGGGNTIYF TGTGCCAGCACCTCAAGCTCGGGGGGCGGAGGAAACACCATATATTTT
TRBJ2-5 few TRBV7-4 TRBD1 CASTGQPALQETQYF TGTGCCAGCACGGGACAGCCGGCACTCCAAGAGACCCAGTACTTC
TRBJ2-3 NA TRBV6-5 TRBD1 CASSYSRQGVDTQYF TGTGCCAGCAGTTACTCTCGACAGGGGGTAGATACGCAGTATTTT
TRBJ2-5 many TRBV27 NA CASGRETQYF TGTGCCAGCGGCCGGGAGACCCAGTACTTC
TRBJ1-1 NA TRBV7-8 TRBD1 CASSLQQGALTEAFF TGTGCCAGCAGCCTCCAACAGGGGGCGCTCACTGAAGCTTTCTTT
TRBJ2-5 few TRBV5-3 NA CASSLGSVVGTRETQYF TGTGCCAGCAGCCTGGGGTCAGTAGTGGGTACTCGGGAGACCCAGTACTTC
TRBJ1-5 few TRBV19 NA CASSMEGRAHQPQHF TGTGCCAGTAGTATGGAGGGCCGGGCCCATCAGCCCCAGCATTTT
TRBJ1-1 NA TRBV29-1 NA CSVSGLGGEAFF TGCAGCGTTTCCGGACTGGGAGGTGAAGCTTTCTTT
TRBJ1-1 few TRBV5-4 NA CASSFGGWDTEAFF TGTGCCAGCAGCTTTGGGGGGTGGGACACTGAAGCTTTCTTT
TRBJ2-2 NA TRBV6-6 TRBD2 CASSYSASGGARNGELFF TGTGCCAGCAGTTACTCGGCTAGCGGGGGGGCTCGGAACGGGGAGCTGTTTTTT
TRBJ2-1 few TRBV19 NA CASSIMGGNNEQFF TGTGCCAGTAGTATTATGGGGGGAAACAATGAGCAGTTCTTC
TRBJ1-1 many TRBV7-6 TRBD1 CASSGEDREAFF TGTGCCAGCAGCGGTGAGGACAGGGAAGCTTTCTTT
TRBJ1-2 NA TRBV5-4 NA CASSWLVDGYNYGYTF TGTGCCAGCAGCTGGCTGGTAGACGGTTATAACTATGGCTACACCTTC
TRBJ1-1 NA TRBV20-1 NA CSARTGLGTEAFF TGCAGTGCGCGAACAGGGTTGGGCACTGAAGCTTTCTTT
TRBJ1-5 many TRBV7-8 NA CASSLYGDNQPQHF TGTGCCAGCAGCTTATATGGTGACAATCAGCCCCAGCATTTT
TRBJ1-2 few TRBV7-4 TRBD1 CASSGPGQQIYGYTF TGTGCCAGCAGCGGACCGGGACAGCAGATCTATGGCTACACCTTC
TRBJ2-5 many TRBV10-3 TRBD2 CAISERGGETQYF TGTGCCATCAGTGAGCGCGGGGGGGAGACCCAGTACTTC
TRBJ2-2 many TRBV12-3/TRBV12-4 NA CASSPAPRGLNTGELFF TGTGCCAGCAGCCCAGCCCCGCGGGGTTTGAACACCGGGGAGCTGTTTTTT
TRBJ2-3 many TRBV27 TRBD2 CASSLLTSGGTDTQYF TGTGCCAGCAGCCTCCTGACTAGCGGGGGCACAGATACGCAGTATTTT
TRBJ1-6 few TRBV28 NA CASSLSGVSPLHF TGTGCCAGCAGTTTGTCAGGGGTGTCACCCCTCCACTTT
TRBJ1-5 many TRBV7-4 NA CASSLVSNRSNQPQHF TGTGCCAGCAGCTTAGTATCGAACAGGAGCAATCAGCCCCAGCATTTT